One sample yielded the 25 T cell receptor beta chains listed below, sequenced in a study of shared clonotypes between healthy human individuals. The method was immunoSEQ multiplex PCR; TCRdb's version includes in-frame clones alone and lacks a portion of them. Altogether roughly 1,100,000 clones are present, about 75% being singletons, with the ten largest covering roughly 1.4%. The sample was memory CD4+ T cells sorted from blood. The subset denotes: CD45RA-negative fraction. These receptors came from a man between 18 and 29 years old in good health.

The chain is built from TRBV5-1 and TRBJ2-6; no clear D gene. Germline loops: CDR1 SGHRS, CDR2 YFSETQ. V dropped 6 bases and J dropped 0 bases, with 7 bases sitting between them. The CDR3 sequence is 14 residues long. CDR3 in amino acids: CASTDTSGANVLTF. The CDR3 region has the DNA TGCGCCAGCACCGATACCTCTGGGGCCAACGTCCTGACTTTC.

Written as DNA, the CDR3 is TGTGCCTGGAATAACAGGGGGGTTCGGGAGACCCAGTACTTC. Its translation is CAWNNRGVRETQYF. The rearrangement joins TRBV30 to TRBJ2-5; 8 nucleotides align to TRBD1. There are 14 residues in the CDR3. Trimming cost V 4 bases and J 5 bases; bases outside gene matches: 9. Germline CDR1 is GTSNPN and CDR2 is SVGIG (reference sequence).

This CDR3 is CASSSTGGAAYNSPLHF. The CDR3 nucleotides are TGCGCCAGCAGCTCTACAGGGGGCGCCGCCTATAATTCACCCCTCCACTTT. J is TRBJ1-6 and V is TRBV5-1, with 9 bases aligning to TRBD1. CDR1 is SGHRS and CDR2 is YFSETQ in the germline V gene. V gave up 3 bases and J gave up 2 bases; unmatched junction bases: 6. The CDR3 loop spans 17 amino acids.

This clone was detected only a few times. The chain uses TRBV7-8 and TRBJ1-5; D gene unclear. V was shortened by 4 bases and J by 5 bases, with 9 bases between the two germline ends. The CDR3 is 13 residues long. CDR1 is SGHVS and CDR2 is FQNEAQ in the germline V gene. The CDR3 coding sequence is TGTGCCAGCAGCTGGGCGCAGGATCAGCCCCAGCATTTT. Translated: CASSWAQDQPQHF.

The chain employs TRBV5-1 and TRBJ2-4, with TRBD2 as a possible D gene (6 bases). The V gene's germline CDR1 is SGHRS and CDR2 YFSETQ. Trimming removed 1 base from V and 0 bases from J, with 14 bases in between. The CDR3 is 17 residues long. The CDR3 coding sequence is TGCGCCAGCAGCTTGAATACTGGCGGGATAGCCAAAAACATTCAGTACTTC. Its translation is CASSLNTGGIAKNIQYF.

CDR3 sequence: CSVAQNDLTGELFF. DNA of the CDR3: TGCAGCGTTGCCCAGAACGATCTTACCGGGGAGCTGTTTTTT. The chain joins TRBV29-1 to TRBJ2-2; D is uncertain. This CDR3 has 14 residues. The V gene lost 4 bases and the J gene lost 5 bases, with 14 bases spanning the gap. Germline V CDR1 and CDR2: SQVTM, ANQGSEA.

This clone appeared once. The same CDR3 can be traced to other DNA sequences in this sample. The genes are TRBV7-9 and TRBJ2-2; TRBD1 matches at 9 bases. CDR1 SEHNR and CDR2 FQNEAQ come from the germline V gene (reference sequence). Losses at the gene ends were 5 bases for V and 1 base for J; bases not matched to a gene: 2. There are 15 residues in the CDR3. The DNA of the CDR3 is TGTGCCAGCAGCCCGGGACAGGGGAACACCGGGGAGCTGTTTTTT. The encoded protein is CASSPGQGNTGELFF.

This clone has only one observation. The CDR3 nucleotides read TGTGCTAGTGGTTTGAGTAGGGGGGAGGGACTGTTTTTT. It yields the protein CASGLSRGEGLFF. The chain couples TRBV12-5 to TRBJ1-4; D perhaps matches TRBD1 (6 bases). Deletions cut 2 bases from V and 13 bases from J, with 14 bases between. Germline V lookup: CDR1 LGHNT, CDR2 FRNRAP. The CDR3 sequence is 13 residues long.

V gene TRBV30 combines with J gene TRBJ1-2; 8 bases fit TRBD1. Trimming took 0 bases from V and 2 from J; bases not matched to a gene: 11. Germline V gene lookup returns CDR1 GTSNPN and CDR2 SVGIG (reference sequence). This CDR3 spans 17 amino acids. CDR3: CAWSVGRQGRRNYGYTF. The CDR3 nucleotides are TGTGCCTGGAGTGTGGGGAGACAGGGGCGAAGAAACTATGGCTACACCTTC.

CDR3 sequence: CASSVVGGSGETQYF. CDR3 nucleotides: TGTGCCAGCAGCGTAGTTGGCGGGTCCGGGGAGACCCAGTACTTC. The rearrangement uses TRBV9 and TRBJ2-5, with a possible D match to TRBD2 (5 bases). V lost 0 bases, J lost 5 bases, and 14 bases lay in between. The CDR3 contains 15 residues. Germline V gene sequence: CDR1 SGDLS, CDR2 YYNGEE.

This chain links TRBV5-1 with TRBJ2-7; D is unresolved. V was trimmed by 0 bases and J by 1 base, leaving 14 bases between them. This CDR3 region has 16 residues. Per the germline V gene, CDR1 is SGHRS and CDR2 is YFSETQ. The chain's CDR3 is CASSLAGTMRSYEQYF. CDR3 bases: TGCGCCAGCAGCTTGGCCGGTACAATGCGGTCCTACGAGCAGTACTTC. Full variable domain (outside the CDR3, taken from reference TRBV5-1 and TRBJ2-7): KAGVTQTPRYLIKTRGQQVTLSCSPISGHRSVSWYQQTPGQGLQFLFEYFSETQRNKGNFPGRFSGRQFSNSRSEMNVSTLELGDSALYLCASSLAGTMRSYEQYFGPGTRLTVT.

The chain joins TRBV5-1 to TRBJ2-5, with 10 bases aligning to TRBD2. Germline CDR1 SGHRS, CDR2 YFSETQ. Trimming at V came to 6 bases and at J to 4 bases, leaving 6 bases not matched to a gene. The CDR3 loop spans 14 amino acids. The chain's CDR3 is CASTAGTSVETQYF. CDR3 sequence (DNA): TGCGCCAGCACCGCCGGGACTAGCGTAGAGACCCAGTACTTC. Filled out from reference TRBV5-1 and TRBJ2-5, the complete variable domain reads KAGVTQTPRYLIKTRGQQVTLSCSPISGHRSVSWYQQTPGQGLQFLFEYFSETQRNKGNFPGRFSGRQFSNSRSEMNVSTLELGDSALYLCASTAGTSVETQYFGPGTRLLVL.

This clone was counted at least ten times. The J gene is TRBJ1-3, the V gene TRBV5-4; possible D gene TRBD1, 5 bases. This CDR3 spans 14 amino acids. The germline V gene encodes CDR1 SGHNT and CDR2 YYREEE (reference sequence). With 1 base removed from V and 0 bases from J, the gap between germline ends came to 5 bases. Written as DNA, the CDR3 is TGTGCCAGCAGCTTGACAGGCTCTGGAAACACCATATATTTT. Translated: CASSLTGSGNTIYF.

This rearrangement joins TRBV6-5 to TRBJ2-2; D remains ambiguous. V was shortened by 8 bases and J by 0 bases, with 7 bases between the two germline ends. The CDR3 contains 13 residues. CDR1 is MNHEY and CDR2 is SVGAGI in the germline V gene. Here the CDR3 DNA reads TGTGCCAGCTGTGGCCCGAACACCGGGGAGCTGTTTTTT. It specifies CASCGPNTGELFF.

This clone showed up just a few times. J is TRBJ2-3 and V is TRBV7-3, with unresolved D. CDR3 length equals 13 residues. V lost 0 bases to trimming and J lost 5 bases, with 6 bases between them. Germline-derived CDR1 and CDR2 are SGHTA and FQGTGA. This chain's CDR3 is CASSLTHIDTQYF. DNA of the CDR3: TGTGCCAGCAGCTTAACCCACATAGATACGCAGTATTTT.

The V and J genes are TRBV12-5 and TRBJ2-7, with a tentative D call TRBD1 (5 bases). Trimming removed 5 bases from V and 3 bases from J, with 11 bases in between. CDR3 length: 13 residues. CDR1 is LGHNT, CDR2 FRNRAP, per germline. CDR3 DNA: TGTGCTAGTGGTCCGGACACGATCTACGAGCAGTACTTC. Amino acid sequence: CASGPDTIYEQYF.

As for this clone: Other nucleotide sequences in the sample specify the same CDR3. CDR3 coding DNA: TGCGCCAGCTCGAGCGGGGGGGAAACCTACGAGCAGTACTTC. Its translation: CASSSGGETYEQYF. J is TRBJ2-7 and V is TRBV5-1; 10 nucleotides agree with TRBD2. V dropped 7 bases and J dropped 2; count of bases not matched to a gene: 6. This CDR3 has 14 residues. Germline CDR1 and CDR2: SGHRS and YFSETQ.

Remarks on this clone: The sample holds other DNA sequences that translate to the same CDR3. The chain links TRBV7-9 to TRBJ2-2, with D unclear. V was shortened by 5 bases and J by 8 bases, with 9 bases between the two germline ends. Germline V lookup: CDR1 SEHNR, CDR2 FQNEAQ (reference sequence). The CDR3 has 12 residues. The CDR3 spells CASSPGTGELFF. In nucleotides, the CDR3 is TGTGCCAGCAGCCCGGGTACTGGGGAGCTGTTTTTT.

Only one count was recorded for this clone. The chain is built from TRBV28 and TRBJ2-7; tentatively, D is TRBD1 (5 bases). Germline V gives CDR1 MDHEN, CDR2 SYDVKM. This CDR3 is 14 amino acids long. Trimming cost V 6 bases and J 0 bases, with 12 bases left between them. CDR3 in DNA: TGTGCCAGCAGGCGACAGATCAGCTCCTACGAGCAGTACTTC. Its translation: CASRRQISSYEQYF.

This clone was observed once. V is TRBV4-1 and J is TRBJ2-5, with unresolved D. This CDR3 has 14 amino acids. Germline CDR1 MGHRA, CDR2 YSYEKL. The V end lost 0 bases, the J end lost 4 bases, and 9 bases lay between the germline ends. CDR3 coding DNA: TGCGCCAGCAGCCAAGAGGGGTCGTCAGAGACCCAGTACTTC. The encoded protein is CASSQEGSSETQYF.

The chain has TRBV5-6 and TRBJ2-3; no reliable D call. The germline CDR1 and CDR2 sequences are SGHDT and YYEEEE. V lost 2 bases and J lost 7, with 11 bases in between. This CDR3 has 13 residues. CDR3 nucleotides: TGTGCCAGCAGCTTCCGGGCCTCTAATACGCAGTATTTT. This gives the protein CASSFRASNTQYF.

The rearrangement joins TRBV11-2 to TRBJ1-2; D possibly corresponds to TRBD1 (5 bases). From germline, CDR1 is SGHAT and CDR2 FQNNGV. The CDR3 runs to 12 residues. V was clipped by 4 bases and J by 13 bases, with 16 bases between them. The CDR3 bases are TGTGCCAGCAGCTCCGGGACGGGGGTTCTCACCTTC. Protein: CASSSGTGVLTF.

This clone occurred once. This chain joins TRBV6-1 and TRBJ2-2; 7 bases agree with TRBD2. CDR1 MNHNS and CDR2 SASEGT come from the germline V gene. This CDR3 is built from 17 residues. The V and J ends lost 0 bases and 6 bases, in that order; junction bases with no gene match: 10. CDR3 in DNA: TGTGCCAGCAGTGAAGCGTTTGCGCGGGAGCGGCCCGGGGAGCTGTTTTTT. This translates into CASSEAFARERPGELFF.

This clone was detected only a few times. This chain connects TRBV5-1 to TRBJ1-5; 11 bases are shared with TRBD1. The CDR3 totals 16 residues. From germline, CDR1 is SGHRS and CDR2 YFSETQ. V was pared by 4 bases and J by 6 bases, with 9 bases of the junction left unmatched. The CDR3 DNA follows: TGCGCCAGCAGCCTCGAACCCGGGACAGGGGGTCAGCCCCAGCATTTT. Translation: CASSLEPGTGGQPQHF.

In nucleotides, the CDR3 is TGCGCCAGCAGAACCCCGGGGGGGCCCGGGGAGCTGTTTTTT. The encoded protein is CASRTPGGPGELFF. The rearrangement uses TRBV4-1 and TRBJ2-2; 8 positions agree with TRBD2. There are 14 residues in the CDR3. J was trimmed by 6 bases and V by 6 bases; bases with no gene match: 6. In germline, CDR1 is MGHRA, CDR2 YSYEKL.